This T cell receptor (beta chain) was found in a study of blood T cell repertoires in COVID-19. Authors' analysis steps: Nucleated cell counts were estimated from reference gene primer amplification. Sequencing used immunoSEQ multiplex PCR; TCRdb keeps in-frame clones, though not all of them. V and J calls plus clone size are reproduced from that table; the DNA served to infer D and trimming. The repertoire consists of roughly 250,000 clones, with 75% to 95% occurring once and the leading ten covering around 1.8%. The clonotype originates from a woman between 18 and 29 years old who had recovered from COVID-19. Sequenced: PBMCs or T cells enriched from blood (not recorded which).

The CDR3 region is CSASALTSGTDTQYF. CDR3 bases: TGCAGTGCTAGTGCCCTGACTAGCGGCACAGATACGCAGTATTTT. The V and J genes are TRBV20-1 and TRBJ2-3; 8 bases align to TRBD2. J lost 1 base, V lost 3 bases, and 6 bases had no gene match. Germline-derived CDR1 and CDR2 are DFQATT and SNEGSKA (reference sequence). CDR3 size: 15 residues.